The 15 T cell receptor beta chains given below trace back to one sample, sequenced in a study of beta chain features in type 1 diabetes. The authors reverse transcribed all of the isolated RNA, so sequencing captured expressed TCRB transcripts. Profiling relied on immunoSEQ multiplex PCR, and the TCRdb table lists in-frame clones only, not all of them. The sample shows 330,000 or so clones, around 13% of them seen only once. The sequencing sample was made of central memory CD4+ T cells from blood. These receptors were taken from a man younger than 40 in good health.

V usage is TRBV6-1 and J usage is TRBJ2-7, with 10 nucleotides matching TRBD2. V was pared by 10 bases and J by 6 bases, with 9 bases of the junction left unmatched. CDR3 size: 13 residues. The germline V gene encodes CDR1 MNHNS and CDR2 SASEGT. CDR3 amino acids: CAIVPAGGREQYF. CDR3 nucleotides: TGTGCCATCGTCCCAGCGGGGGGGCGCGAGCAGTACTTC.

This clone appeared a few times. The chain employs TRBV7-2 and TRBJ1-2; 10 nucleotides line up with TRBD1. CDR3 size: 13 residues. Germline CDR1 and CDR2: SGHTA and FQGNSA. Unmatched junction bases numbered 5, after V lost 5 bases and J lost 8 bases. In nucleotides, the CDR3 is TGTGCCAGCAGCCCGGGACAGGGGATAGGCTACACCTTC. It translates to CASSPGQGIGYTF.

The chain joins TRBV4-3 to TRBJ1-2; TRBD1 matches at 8 bases. CDR1 and CDR2 from the germline V gene are LGHNA and YSLEER. V lost 3 bases, J lost 2 bases, and 8 bases stayed unmatched. The CDR3 totals 16 residues. The chain's CDR3 is CASSHVTGAGNYGYTF. CDR3 bases: TGCGCCAGCAGCCACGTGACAGGGGCCGGGAACTATGGCTACACCTTC.

The sample holds many counts of this clone. At one end the junction does not follow the germline gene, possibly because of a read error. This rearrangement joins TRBV5-1 to TRBJ1-5, with D tentatively TRBD1 (6 bases). Germline CDR1 SGHRS, CDR2 YFSETQ. This CDR3 has 15 residues. CDR3 protein: CASSLGDGGNQPQHF. The CDR3, as DNA: TGCGCCAGCAGTTTGGGGGACGGGGGCAACCAGCCCCAGCATTTT.

V gene TRBV10-2 combines with J gene TRBJ2-5; TRBD1 matches at 7 bases. V was pared by 7 bases and J by 6 bases, with 5 bases of the junction left unmatched. Germline V gene sequence: CDR1 WSHSY, CDR2 SAAADI. CDR3 length equals 12 residues. Written as DNA, the CDR3 is TGCGCCAGCACCCAACAGGGGAAGACCCAGTACTTC. Translating gives CASTQQGKTQYF.

This clone was recorded at least ten times. This chain connects TRBV10-3 to TRBJ2-2; D is undetermined. The CDR3 loop spans 15 amino acids. Germline V gives CDR1 ENHRY, CDR2 SYGVKD. Deletions cut 3 bases from V and 4 bases from J, with 12 bases between. The CDR3 spells CAISDMVRSTGELFF. Written as DNA, the CDR3 is TGTGCCATCAGTGACATGGTCAGGAGCACCGGGGAGCTGTTTTTT.

The chain recombines TRBV11-2 with TRBJ2-2; the D gene is possibly TRBD1 (6 bases). The ends were cut back, 5 bases at V and 0 bases at J, with 10 bases in the middle. The CDR3 length is 15 residues. In germline, CDR1 is SGHAT, CDR2 FQNNGV. This CDR3 reads CASSRRTANTGELFF. The CDR3 DNA follows: TGTGCCAGCAGCCGGCGGACAGCGAACACCGGGGAGCTGTTTTTT.

V is TRBV7-9 and J is TRBJ1-2; 7 nucleotides match TRBD1. V trimming: 1 base; J trimming: 0 bases; junction bases outside the gene matches: 5. The CDR3 runs to 16 residues. The V gene's germline CDR1 is SEHNR and CDR2 FQNEAQ (reference sequence). DNA for the CDR3: TGTGCCAGCAGCTTAGGGACAGGCGACTCTAACTATGGCTACACCTTC. Protein product: CASSLGTGDSNYGYTF.

The chain combines TRBV2 with TRBJ1-3; D call uncertain. Germline V gives CDR1 SNHLY, CDR2 FYNNEI. The CDR3 runs 12 residues. V lost 5 bases and J 0 bases, leaving 2 bases between the germline ends. CDR3 DNA sequence: TGTGCCAGCAGTAACTCTGGAAACACCATATATTTT. Translating gives CASSNSGNTIYF. The full variable domain, its missing parts supplied by reference TRBV2 and TRBJ1-3, is EPEVTQTPSHQVTQMGQEVILRCVPISNHLYFYWYRQILGQKVEFLVSFYNNEISEKSEIFDDQFSVERPDGSNFTLKIRSTKLEDSAMYFCASSNSGNTIYFGEGSWLTVV.

The chain has TRBV5-4 and TRBJ2-1, with 9 bases fitting TRBD2. V lost 4 bases, J lost 7 bases, and 9 bases stayed unmatched. This CDR3 region has 15 residues. Germline V gene sequence: CDR1 SGHNT, CDR2 YYREEE (reference sequence). The CDR3 bases are TGTGCCAGCAGCCCACCGCGGGGGGGCCCAAATGAGCAGTTCTTC. Translated, it gives CASSPPRGGPNEQFF. Looking up the rest from reference TRBV5-4 and TRBJ2-1 gives the full variable domain: ETGVTQSPTHLIKTRGQQVTLRCSSQSGHNTVSWYQQALGQGPQFIFQYYREEENGRGNFPPRFSGLQFPNYSSELNVNALELDDSALYLCASSPPRGGPNEQFFGPGTRLTVL.

This clone was counted a few times. The V gene is TRBV28, the J gene TRBJ2-1; D may be TRBD2 (5 bases). The CDR3 has 15 residues. Germline loops: CDR1 MDHEN, CDR2 SYDVKM. Trimming pared 1 base from V and 6 bases from J, leaving 13 bases between. Here the CDR3 reads CASSLFGRTPNEQFF. The CDR3 DNA follows: TGTGCCAGCAGTTTATTTGGGCGGACTCCCAATGAGCAGTTCTTC.

This sequence joins TRBV5-1 and TRBJ2-3; a possible D gene is TRBD2 (6 bases). This CDR3 is 15 amino acids long. CDR1 is SGHRS and CDR2 is YFSETQ in the germline V gene. Deletions cut 2 bases from V and 0 bases from J, with 10 bases between. In nucleotides, the CDR3 is TGCGCCAGCAGCTTCGGAGGGCTTAGCACAGATACGCAGTATTTT. Its translation: CASSFGGLSTDTQYF.

The V gene is TRBV28, the J gene TRBJ2-5, with D hard to call. The J call may be wrong; the DNA end is better matched by TRBJ2-7. In germline, CDR1 is MDHEN, CDR2 SYDVKM. The CDR3 is made up of 13 amino acids. The chain's CDR3 is CASSLIRAYEQYF. The CDR3 DNA follows: TGTGCCAGCAGTTTAATTAGGGCCTACGAGCAGTACTTC.

The chain combines TRBV6-1 with TRBJ2-7; D assignment may be TRBD1 or TRBD2 (6 bases each). Germline assignment: CDR1 MNHNS and CDR2 SASEGT. V gave up 4 bases and J gave up 0 bases, with 16 bases separating them. The CDR3 extends over 16 amino acids. CDR3 nucleotide sequence: TGTGCCAGCAGTGCTTATTCGGGGGCGAGCTCCTACGAGCAGTACTTC. Its protein product is CASSAYSGASSYEQYF.

The sample holds many counts of this clone. The sample contains more than one DNA sequence encoding this CDR3. V usage is TRBV7-9 and J usage is TRBJ1-1; D not resolved. With 4 bases removed from V and 8 bases from J, the gap between germline ends came to 8 bases. In germline, CDR1 is SEHNR, CDR2 FQNEAQ (reference sequence). This CDR3 has 11 residues. DNA for the CDR3: TGTGCCAGCAGCTCTACAAGGGAAGCTTTCTTT. Encoded protein: CASSSTREAFF.